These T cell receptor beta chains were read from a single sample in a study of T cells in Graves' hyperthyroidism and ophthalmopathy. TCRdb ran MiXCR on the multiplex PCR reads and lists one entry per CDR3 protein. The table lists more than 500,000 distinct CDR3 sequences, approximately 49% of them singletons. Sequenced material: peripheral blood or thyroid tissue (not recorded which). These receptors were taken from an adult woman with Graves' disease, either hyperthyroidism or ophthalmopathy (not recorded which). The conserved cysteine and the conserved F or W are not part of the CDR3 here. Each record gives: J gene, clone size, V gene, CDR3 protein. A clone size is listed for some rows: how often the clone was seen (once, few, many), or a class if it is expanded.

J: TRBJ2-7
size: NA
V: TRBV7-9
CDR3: ASSSGLAGDAYEQY

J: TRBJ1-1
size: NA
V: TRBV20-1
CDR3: SAAPGQGGTEAF

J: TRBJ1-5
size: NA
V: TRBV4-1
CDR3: ASTRGTDYSNQPQH

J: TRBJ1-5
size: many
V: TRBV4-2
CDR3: ASSQDEGPYQPQH

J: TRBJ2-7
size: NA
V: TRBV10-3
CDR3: AISAGLAAYEQY

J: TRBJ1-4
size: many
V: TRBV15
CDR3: ATADSVGEKLF

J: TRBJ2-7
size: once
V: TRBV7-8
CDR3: ASSIGPSEQY

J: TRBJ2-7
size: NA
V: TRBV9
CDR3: ASSETSLGVEY

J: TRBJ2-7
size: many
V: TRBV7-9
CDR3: ASSPSAREQY

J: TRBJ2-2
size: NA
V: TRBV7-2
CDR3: ASAPFAAGELF

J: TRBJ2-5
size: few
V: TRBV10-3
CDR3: AINPDRGETQY

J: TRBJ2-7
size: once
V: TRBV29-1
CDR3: SASGQSSYEQY

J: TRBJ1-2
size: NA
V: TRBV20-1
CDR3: SASRDRLNYGYT

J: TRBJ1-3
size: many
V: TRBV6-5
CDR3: ASSPQEPPGNTIY

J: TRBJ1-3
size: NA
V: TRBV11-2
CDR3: ASSGQGVTSGNTIY

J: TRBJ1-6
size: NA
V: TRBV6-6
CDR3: ASSYSGPSPLH

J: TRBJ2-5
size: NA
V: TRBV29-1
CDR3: SETQGWRETQY

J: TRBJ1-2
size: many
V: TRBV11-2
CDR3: ASSLSPARGGSGYT

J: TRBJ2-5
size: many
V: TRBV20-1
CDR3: SASRVNGETQY

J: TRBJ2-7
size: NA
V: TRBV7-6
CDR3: ASSPKVEQY

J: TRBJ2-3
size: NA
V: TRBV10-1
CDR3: ASSDGGEDTQY

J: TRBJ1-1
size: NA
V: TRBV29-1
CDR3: SVEQGGRVDGEAF

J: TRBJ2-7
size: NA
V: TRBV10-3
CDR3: AISESGQASYEQY

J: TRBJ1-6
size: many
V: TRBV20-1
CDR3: SAVLGDSPLH

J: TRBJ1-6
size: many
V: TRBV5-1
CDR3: ASSNPDRGHSPLH

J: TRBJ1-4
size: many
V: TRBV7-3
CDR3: ASSPSRDSLEEKLF

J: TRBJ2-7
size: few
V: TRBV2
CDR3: ASSTASGRAWY